This T cell receptor beta chain was captured by sequencing in a study of neurological immune-mediated disorders. Study details: Secondary progressive disease was present in 3, and relapsing-remitting disease in around 31, of the approximately 35 multiple sclerosis patients. General study results and limits: The multiple sclerosis repertoire cluster had no association with any clinical or MRI feature. Private repertoires in all groups were suggested by the finding that expanded clones across subjects shared no CDR3 amino acid sequences.

V was shortened by 5 bases and J by 3 bases, with 12 bases between the two germline ends. The CDR3 runs 14 residues. Germline values: CDR1 SGHRS, CDR2 YFSETQ. This clonotype occurred many times. Its cognate antigen is unknown. Synthesis of cDNA was accomplished via 5'RACE employing 10-nucleotide random UMIs. MiXCR, run by TCRdb on the 5' RACE reads, gives a single entry per CDR3 protein. The data show roughly 89,000 distinct CDR3 sequences, just over 2.5% seen once. The sequence was collected from a woman under 40 with multiple sclerosis. The V and J genes are TRBV5-1 and TRBJ1-5; a possible D gene is TRBD1 (5 bases). Material: PBMCs. Here the CDR3 reads CASSPVGDNQPQHF. CDR3 nucleotides: TGCGCCAGCAGTCCGGTGGGGGACAATCAGCCCCAGCATTTT.